This T cell receptor (beta chain) comes out of a study of T cells after posttransplantation cyclophosphamide (dated by TCRdb to 2015 to 2016). About the full investigation: Using TRB sequencing, the study followed how the T cell repertoire reconstituted after myeloablative bone marrow transplantation in which posttransplantation cyclophosphamide served as GVHD prophylaxis. In 3 patients, up to about 3 additional blood samples taken between 2 and 5.2 years after transplant also underwent TRB sequencing, as did pretransplant blood from a handful of patients. Public TRB sequences were compared against a database of over 3,000 sequences linked to responses to pathogens, tumor antigens, self-antigens and alloantigens. TRB sequencing was performed on blood from all 35 or so PTCy patients with 1-year posttransplant specimens. Antigen receptor sequencing was done on samples from about 34 PTCy-treated patients and from over 15 related bone marrow donors of those patients. Because TRA and TRB clonality correlated tightly in roughly 10 samples, the subsequent TCR analyses were limited to TRB only. Overall study outcomes, separate from this receptor: Across the 45 or so patients, TRB clonality was highly associated with recipient CMV seropositivity and CMV reactivation, and diversity with PTCy was similar to that in the CNI/methotrexate controls. The TRB repertoires of T cells infiltrating skin or the GI tract showed only limited overlap with the TRB repertoires found in blood. Donor-recipient similarity was low at 1-2 months but rose over the first year, and later blood repertoires were often dominated by donor CD8+ memory clones.

As to this clone: The clone's antigen remains unknown. No base-level quality is on record; no much larger clone is a single base apart.

A control cohort of around ten patients who had been given myeloablative marrow transplants with methotrexate plus a calcineurin inhibitor was sampled 1 year after transplant. Peripheral blood and bone marrow mononuclear cells were isolated by Ficoll-Hypaque density centrifugation and cryopreserved. Taken from the germline V gene, the CDR1 and CDR2 loops are LGHNT and FRNRAP. Clipping removes 1 base from V and 3 bases from J, with 12 as the unmatched junction base count. From cysteine to phenylalanine, the CDR3 is 18 amino acids long. Solely the CDR3 DNA is kept, with 54 bases framed from the first base. Genomic DNA was the input for TRB sequencing, which was run either with the immunoSEQ assay at survey resolution or with the hsTCRB kit. In the source study's methods: The immunoSEQ software was used for initial read processing, and the LymphoSeq R package was used for repertoire analyses. Clonality was computed as 1 minus normalized Shannon entropy, and a Gini coefficient was also calculated for each TRB dataset. Phenotypes of unsorted samples were inferred by mapping TRB sequences from sorted subsets of the recipient or donor onto the same recipient's unsorted samples. Held by TCRdb, this immuneACCESS table contains in-frame sequences only and omits some clones. Under half of the omission traces to an unresolved V gene where checked; the cause of the rest is unknown. V and J calls and clone size are given by that table; D and trimming were obtained from the DNA. Recorded for this sample are fewer than 20,000 clones; about 82% of them occurred a single time. Of the sample, around 2.8% is held by the ten largest clones.

The sequencing here drew on PBMCs, taken 440 to 450 days after allogeneic stem cell transplant with calcineurin inhibitor and methotrexate. The rearranged chain carries TRBV12-5 and TRBJ1-2, with 9 central nucleotides matching TRBD1. This receptor was identified in a young adult male patient who received an allogeneic stem cell transplant from an unrelated donor, was CMV-positive, and had acute and chronic GVHD. After a transplant, not all T cells may be the patient's own; some may come from the graft donor. Here is the DNA: TGTGCTAGTGGTTTGGGCCCCACAGGGGGCGCAAATGACTATGGCTACACCTTC. Its protein product is CASGLGPTGGANDYGYTF. With the rest looked up from the reference TRBV12-5 and TRBJ1-2 genes rather than sequenced, the full variable domain is DARVTQTPRHKVTEMGQEVTMRCQPILGHNTVFWYRQTMMQGLELLAYFRNRAPLDDSGMPKDRFSAEMPDATLATLKIQPSEPRDSAVYFCASGLGPTGGANDYGYTFGSGTRLTVV.